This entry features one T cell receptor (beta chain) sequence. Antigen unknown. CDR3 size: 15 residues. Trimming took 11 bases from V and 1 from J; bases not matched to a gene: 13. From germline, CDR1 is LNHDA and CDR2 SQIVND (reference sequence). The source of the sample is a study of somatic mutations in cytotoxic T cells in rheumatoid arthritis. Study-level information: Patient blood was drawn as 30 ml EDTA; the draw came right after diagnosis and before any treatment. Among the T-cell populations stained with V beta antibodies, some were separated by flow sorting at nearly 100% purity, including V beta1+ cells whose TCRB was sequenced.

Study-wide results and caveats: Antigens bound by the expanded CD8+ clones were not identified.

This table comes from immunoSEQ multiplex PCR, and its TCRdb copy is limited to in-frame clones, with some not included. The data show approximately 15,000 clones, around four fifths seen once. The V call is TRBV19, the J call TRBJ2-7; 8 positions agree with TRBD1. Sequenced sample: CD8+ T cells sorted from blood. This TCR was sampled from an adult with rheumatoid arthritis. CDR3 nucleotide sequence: TGTGCCGGGAGTCTTCGGACAGGGCCTTCCTACGAGCAGTACGTC. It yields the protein CAGSLRTGPSYEQYV.